Shown below are 30 T cell receptor beta chains from a single sample sequenced in a study of T-cell reconstitution after alpha-beta-depleted transplantation in children. Unique molecular identifiers tagged the TCRbeta library. Via MiXCR, TCRdb re-called the PCR reads, giving one row per CDR3 protein. The sample lists 450,000 to 550,000 distinct CDR3 sequences, over 10% occurring once. Source: PBMCs, mostly from graft donor cells, taken 180 days after TCRalphabeta/CD19-depleted stem cell transplant. The receptors stem from a female patient aged 2-9 years who had a stem cell transplant for aplastic anemia, so the T cells may come from the graft donor.

This clonotype has a handful of counts. For the CDR3, the DNA is TGCAGTGCCGGTAGGGACAGCTATGGCTACACCTTC. Translating it yields CSAGRDSYGYTF. V is TRBV20-1 and J is TRBJ1-2, with 7 nucleotides matching TRBD1. V lost 6 bases and J lost 4; bases outside the gene matches: 5. The CDR3 length is 12 residues. Germline V gene data show CDR1 as DFQATT and CDR2 as SNEGSKA (reference sequence).

CDR3 DNA: TGTGCCAGCAGCCGGGACAGGGGGCGGGAGCAGTACGTC. It yields the protein CASSRDRGREQYV. This chain connects TRBV12-3 or TRBV12-4 to TRBJ2-7; 12 nucleotides align to TRBD1. The CDR3 sequence is 13 residues long. After removal of 6 bases from V and 7 bases from J, the junction contained 4 bases not matched to a gene.

The sample holds many counts of this clonotype. The CDR3: CASSLEGAGRETQYF. The DNA of the CDR3 is TGTGCCAGCAGCTTGGAAGGGGCAGGGCGGGAGACCCAGTACTTC. The chain joins TRBV5-8 to TRBJ2-5, with D possibly TRBD1 on 5 matching bases. The CDR3 extends over 15 amino acids. V was cut by 0 bases and J by 5 bases, with 14 bases left in between. In germline, CDR1 is SGHTS, CDR2 YDEGEE.

The chain joins TRBV12-3 or TRBV12-4 to TRBJ2-1; weak D call: TRBD1 (5 bases). The germline V and J ends were trimmed by 6 bases and 1 base, with 13 bases remaining between them. The CDR3 runs 15 residues. CDR3 sequence reads: CASRLDSPSYNEQFF. In DNA, the CDR3 is TGTGCCAGCAGGCTAGACAGCCCTTCCTACAATGAGCAGTTCTTC.

The chain links TRBV13 to TRBJ2-7, with D unresolved. This CDR3 comprises 12 residues. Trimming took 4 bases from V and 3 from J, leaving 7 bases between them. Germline V gene sequence: CDR1 PRHDT, CDR2 FYEKMQ (reference sequence). In nucleotides, the CDR3 is TGTGCCAGCAGCTCTTGGGGCTACGAGCAGTACGTC. This codes for CASSSWGYEQYV.

This clonotype appeared many times. The genes are TRBV7-2 and TRBJ2-7; TRBD1 aligns across 9 bases. CDR1 is SGHTA, CDR2 FQGNSA, per germline. Trimming at V came to 6 bases and at J to 4 bases, leaving 10 bases not matched to a gene. The CDR3 has 15 residues. The CDR3 protein is CASRWTGTGPYEQYF. CDR3 DNA sequence: TGTGCCAGCAGGTGGACCGGGACAGGGCCGTACGAGCAGTACTTC.

There are many counts of this clonotype. This chain connects TRBV5-1 to TRBJ2-7; unclear D gene. Trimming cost V 0 bases and J 2 bases, with 9 bases left between them. The CDR3 consists of 14 residues. The germline V gene encodes CDR1 SGHRS and CDR2 YFSETQ. CDR3 sequence reads: CASSLASGPYEQYF. The CDR3 DNA follows: TGCGCCAGCAGCTTGGCCTCGGGTCCCTACGAGCAGTACTTC.

This clonotype appeared a few times. The chain couples TRBV7-2 to TRBJ2-7; 7 bases are shared with TRBD1. The germline V gene has CDR1 SGHTA and CDR2 FQGNSA. The CDR3 contains 13 residues. V gave up 3 bases and J gave up 3 bases; unmatched junction bases: 2. The CDR3 reads CASSFQGDYEQYF. The CDR3 DNA follows: TGTGCCAGCAGCTTCCAGGGGGACTACGAGCAGTACTTC.

The chain uses TRBV6-5 and TRBJ1-2, with D perhaps matching TRBD1 (6 bases). V lost 2 bases and J 6 bases, leaving 7 bases between the germline ends. Germline assignment: CDR1 MNHEY and CDR2 SVGAGI. CDR3 length: 12 amino acids. The CDR3 DNA reads as TGTGCCAGCAGTTACCCAGGGGATGGCTACACCTTC. Its translation is CASSYPGDGYTF.

This clonotype occurred a few times. The chain employs TRBV20-1 and TRBJ2-3, with 7 bases identical to TRBD2. Germline V gives CDR1 DFQATT, CDR2 SNEGSKA (reference sequence). The CDR3 length is 16 residues. Trimming removed 3 bases from V and 0 bases from J; junction bases left unmatched: 9. The CDR3 loop is CSARLAENLSTDTQYF. The CDR3 region has the DNA TGCAGTGCTAGGCTAGCGGAGAATCTTAGCACAGATACGCAGTATTTT.

CDR3 DNA: TGTGCCAGCAGCTTAAACACTAGGAATGAGCAGTTCTTC. As protein: CASSLNTRNEQFF. V gene TRBV11-3 combines with J gene TRBJ2-1; perhaps TRBD2 as D (5 bases). CDR1 is SGHNT, CDR2 YENEEA, per germline. The ends were cut back, 2 bases at V and 7 bases at J, with 9 bases in the middle. The CDR3 is 13 residues long.

Only a few counts were recorded for this clonotype. The gene calls are TRBV9 and TRBJ1-2; a possible D gene is TRBD1 (5 bases). The CDR3 runs to 16 residues. Trimming removed 3 bases from V and 2 bases from J, with 17 bases in between. CDR1 SGDLS and CDR2 YYNGEE come from the germline V gene. CDR3 amino acids: CASSGTFGTANYGYTF. The CDR3, as DNA: TGTGCCAGCAGCGGAACCTTCGGGACGGCCAACTATGGCTACACCTTC.

This clonotype was found a few times. The chain joins TRBV3-1 to TRBJ2-3; 8 positions match TRBD2. CDR1 and CDR2 (germline): LGHDT, YNNKEL (reference sequence). This CDR3 has 16 amino acids. V was pared by 2 bases and J by 6 bases, with 10 bases of the junction left unmatched. The CDR3 here is CASSQRLAGLGDTQYF. The CDR3 DNA sequence: TGTGCCAGCAGCCAAAGGCTAGCGGGCCTCGGGGATACGCAGTATTTT.

The chain combines TRBV5-8 with TRBJ1-5; D remains ambiguous. The V gene's germline CDR1 is SGHTS and CDR2 YDEGEE. CDR3 size: 16 residues. The germline V and J ends were trimmed by 2 bases and 0 bases, with 12 bases remaining between them. In DNA form, the CDR3 reads TGTGCCAGCAGCTTTATACCTTTTTATAGCAATCAGCCCCAGCATTTT. As protein: CASSFIPFYSNQPQHF.

This clonotype was detected only a few times. J is TRBJ2-1 and V is TRBV11-3, with 12 bases matching TRBD2. Trimming cost V 1 base and J 0 bases; bases outside gene matches: 19. This CDR3 is built from 23 residues. The V gene's germline CDR1 is SGHNT and CDR2 YENEEA. The CDR3 DNA sequence: TGTGCCAGCAGCTTAGGACTGCCCGCACCGGGACTAGCGGGCCAGAGCTCCTACAATGAGCAGTTCTTC. Protein: CASSLGLPAPGLAGQSSYNEQFF. Drawing the rest from reference TRBV11-3 and TRBJ2-1, the complete variable domain is EAGVVQSPRYKIIEKKQPVAFWCNPISGHNTLYWYLQNLGQGPELLIRYENEEAVDDSQLPKDRFSAERLKGVDSTLKIQPAELGDSAVYLCASSLGLPAPGLAGQSSYNEQFFGPGTRLTVL.

This clonotype was seen a few times. The chain carries TRBV2 and TRBJ2-5; 10 bases fit TRBD2. The CDR3 is 19 residues long. Trimming cost V 2 bases and J 4 bases; bases outside gene matches: 16. Germline loops: CDR1 SNHLY, CDR2 FYNNEI. The CDR3 sequence is CASSERGSGRTNRRETQYF. For the CDR3, the DNA is TGTGCCAGCAGTGAACGGGGTAGCGGGAGGACCAACCGGCGAGAGACCCAGTACTTC.

This chain links TRBV4-1 with TRBJ1-1; D possibly corresponds to TRBD1 (5 bases). Germline CDR1 MGHRA, CDR2 YSYEKL. Trimming cost V 4 bases and J 1 base, with 25 bases left between them. The CDR3 runs to 19 residues. The CDR3 DNA is TGCGCCAGCAGCCCTCTCGCCCTCGTAGGGGCTGGCCGGAACACTGAAGCTTTCTTT. Amino acids: CASSPLALVGAGRNTEAFF.

This clonotype was seen a handful of times. The genes are TRBV3-1 and TRBJ2-7; 7 bases match TRBD2. CDR1 is LGHDT, CDR2 YNNKEL, per germline (reference sequence). Trimming at V came to 4 bases and at J to 1 base, leaving 4 bases not matched to a gene. The CDR3 loop spans 14 amino acids. The CDR3 loop is CASSLGTISYEQYF. The CDR3, as DNA: TGTGCCAGCAGCCTTGGGACTATTTCCTACGAGCAGTACTTC.

This chain connects TRBV24-1 to TRBJ2-1, with D hard to call. Germline V gene sequence: CDR1 KGHDR, CDR2 SFDVKD. The CDR3 is made up of 14 amino acids. The V and J ends lost 0 bases and 5 bases respectively, with 7 bases between them. The CDR3: CATSDLQVNNEQFF. CDR3 in DNA: TGTGCCACCAGTGATTTGCAGGTGAACAATGAGCAGTTCTTC.

This chain connects TRBV5-4 to TRBJ2-1; 14 bases line up with TRBD2. V was pared by 4 bases and J by 0 bases, with 6 bases of the junction left unmatched. Germline CDR1 SGHNT, CDR2 YYREEE (reference sequence). The CDR3 totals 18 residues. The CDR3 spells CASSRLGTSGSSYNEQFF. In DNA, the CDR3 is TGTGCCAGCAGCCGCCTCGGGACTAGCGGGAGCTCCTACAATGAGCAGTTCTTC.

There are many counts of this clonotype. The V call is TRBV12-3 or TRBV12-4, the J call TRBJ2-6, with a tentative D call TRBD1 (5 bases). Deletions cut 5 bases from V and 1 base from J, with 12 bases between. The CDR3 is made up of 16 amino acids. Here the CDR3 DNA reads TGTGCCAGCAGTCCTTTGACAGTTTCTGGGGCCAACGTCCTGACTTTC. It encodes CASSPLTVSGANVLTF.

This clonotype was seen a few times. CDR3 amino acids: CAISPGTSPGANVLTF. DNA for the CDR3: TGTGCCATCAGTCCCGGGACTAGCCCAGGGGCCAACGTCCTGACTTTC. V gene TRBV10-3 combines with J gene TRBJ2-6, with 9 positions matching TRBD2. V trimming: 5 bases; J trimming: 4 bases; junction bases outside the gene matches: 6. Germline-derived CDR1 and CDR2 are ENHRY and SYGVKD. This CDR3 is built from 16 residues.

The genes are TRBV6-5 and TRBJ2-7; 8 bases line up with TRBD1. The CDR3 contains 14 residues. V was pared by 2 bases and J by 6 bases, with 6 bases of the junction left unmatched. CDR1 is MNHEY, CDR2 SVGAGI, per germline. CDR3 nucleotides: TGTGCCAGCAGTTACCCGGGACAGGTTATCGAGCAGTACTTC. It encodes CASSYPGQVIEQYF.

Only a few counts were recorded for this clonotype. The V gene is TRBV7-3, the J gene TRBJ2-2, with 14 nucleotides matching TRBD2. From germline, CDR1 is SGHTA and CDR2 FQGTGA. Trimming at V came to 5 bases and at J to 6 bases, leaving 11 bases not matched to a gene. This CDR3 has 18 residues. CDR3 amino acids: CASSPKGLAGVISGELFF. The CDR3 DNA follows: TGTGCCAGCAGCCCGAAGGGACTAGCGGGAGTAATATCCGGGGAGCTGTTTTTT.

This clonotype was seen more than once but under ten times. The CDR3 sequence is CASILNTEAFF. CDR3 in DNA: TGTGCCAGCATCCTGAACACTGAAGCTTTCTTT. The chain couples TRBV28 to TRBJ1-1; no reliable D call. The CDR3 covers 11 residues. Germline CDR1 reads MDHEN; CDR2 reads SYDVKM. Trimming took 7 bases from V and 0 from J, leaving 3 bases between them.

CDR3 amino acids: CASRLAGGAGGEAFF. Written as DNA, the CDR3 is TGTGCCAGCAGGTTGGCAGGGGGCGCGGGGGGTGAAGCTTTCTTT. The chain employs TRBV6-2 or TRBV6-3 and TRBJ1-1; TRBD1 aligns across 8 bases. Germline CDR1 reads MNHEY; CDR2 reads SVGEGT. V shed 6 bases and J 7 bases; nucleotides not matched to a gene: 13. The CDR3 totals 15 residues.

The V call is TRBV6-1, the J call TRBJ2-1; D may be TRBD2 (7 bases). The V gene lost 10 bases and the J gene lost 4 bases, with 20 bases spanning the gap. Germline V CDR1 and CDR2: MNHNS, SASEGT. The CDR3 has 15 amino acids. The CDR3, as DNA: TGTGCCACCCTCGCGGGGAGGGGGGGTTACAATGAGCAGTTCTTC. Amino acids: CATLAGRGGYNEQFF.

This clonotype was found a few times. The rearrangement uses TRBV7-8 and TRBJ2-3; D is unclear. This CDR3 is built from 16 residues. CDR1 and CDR2 (germline): SGHVS, FQNEAQ. V shed 2 bases and J shed 4 bases, with 16 bases lying between them. The CDR3 DNA follows: TGTGCCAGCAGCTTACTGGGATTAGTTTGGGCAGATACGCAGTATTTT. Its protein is CASSLLGLVWADTQYF.

This clonotype was observed at least ten times. The V gene is TRBV14, the J gene TRBJ1-1, with no clear D. V was clipped by 2 bases and J by 7 bases, with 17 bases between them. The CDR3 runs 15 residues. From germline, CDR1 is SGHDN and CDR2 FVKESK. CDR3 coding DNA: TGTGCCAGCAGCCAATTCATGACGGAGGCGATTGAAGCTTTCTTT. This translates into CASSQFMTEAIEAFF.

This clonotype turned up a few times. CDR3 amino acids: CAINSPGLGADTQYF. In DNA form, the CDR3 reads TGTGCCATCAATAGTCCGGGACTAGGTGCAGATACGCAGTATTTT. J is TRBJ2-3 and V is TRBV10-3, with 8 bases fitting TRBD2. Germline V CDR1 and CDR2: ENHRY, SYGVKD. V lost 7 bases, J lost 4 bases, and 10 bases stayed unmatched. The CDR3 consists of 15 residues.